The next 10 T cell receptor beta chains were all read from a single sample in a study of regulatory T cells in long-lasting Graves disease. Time point here: newly diagnosed GD, antithyroid drugs for less than 3 months. TCR sequences were obtained from RNA taken from PBMCs. Arm-PCR of CDR3 regions and iRepertoire HTBI primers were the basis on which TCR beta libraries were built. TCRdb fed the multiplex PCR reads into MiXCR, producing one record per CDR3 protein. The sample shows hundreds of thousands of distinct CDR3 sequences, roughly 16% of them seen only once. These data were also reused for a study on T cells in Graves' hyperthyroidism and ophthalmopathy.

Sample: peripheral blood mononuclear cells (PBMCs), taken at new diagnosis, from a patient treated with antithyroid drugs. Receptors were obtained from a woman aged 35-65 years with Graves disease.

The rearrangement links TRBV9 to TRBJ2-5; D is undetermined. V lost 3 bases and J lost 3, with 12 bases in between. There are 14 residues in the CDR3. CDR1 is SGDLS and CDR2 is YYNGEE in the germline V gene. The CDR3 nucleotides are TGTGCCAGCAGCGCCCGCCAGGCGGAAGAGACCCAGTACTTC. As protein: CASSARQAEETQYF.

J is TRBJ1-1 and V is TRBV5-4; D remains ambiguous. Trimming took 2 bases from V and 5 from J, leaving 10 bases between them. The germline gives CDR1 SGHNT, CDR2 YYREEE (reference sequence). The CDR3 has 13 residues. The CDR3 loop reads CASSFEAGTEAFF. CDR3 coding DNA: TGTGCCAGCAGCTTTGAGGCTGGGACTGAAGCTTTCTTT.

This chain links TRBV6-1 with TRBJ1-1, with 8 bases matching TRBD1. The CDR3 spans 13 residues. Germline trimming cut 9 bases from V and 7 bases from J; bases unmatched to any gene: 10. Germline lookup yields CDR1 MNHNS and CDR2 SASEGT. CDR3 nucleotide sequence: TGTGCCAGTCACGACAGGGGACTCATTGAAGCTTTCTTT. Its translation: CASHDRGLIEAFF.

The chain has TRBV6-1 and TRBJ2-7, with D possibly TRBD1 on 6 matching bases. The V gene's germline CDR1 is MNHNS and CDR2 SASEGT. V lost 6 bases to trimming and J lost 3 bases, with 21 bases between them. The CDR3 runs 16 residues. As DNA, the CDR3 is TGTGCCAGCAGCCTAACCTTGACAGGAAAGGACTACGAGCAGTACTTC. Protein: CASSLTLTGKDYEQYF.

The sample holds many counts of this clonotype. The J gene is TRBJ2-7, the V gene TRBV28; 11 bases fit TRBD1. Germline CDR1 reads MDHEN; CDR2 reads SYDVKM. There are 15 residues in the CDR3. With V trimmed by 7 bases and J by 4 bases, 9 bases remained unmatched. CDR3 bases: TGTGCCAGCAAAACACCGGGACAGGGGGTTTACGAGCAGTACTTC. Its translation: CASKTPGQGVYEQYF. The full variable domain, with the rest looked up from reference TRBV28 and TRBJ2-7, is DVKVTQSSRYLVKRTGEKVFLECVQDMDHENMFWYRQDPGLGLRLIYFSYDVKMKEKGDIPEGYSVSREKKERFSLILESASTNQTSMYLCASKTPGQGVYEQYFGPGTRLTVT.

The chain joins TRBV4-2 to TRBJ2-3; 11 nucleotides align to TRBD2. The junction had 5 bases not matched to a gene; V was cut back by 4 bases and J by 5 bases. The CDR3 runs to 15 residues. Per the germline V gene, CDR1 is LGHNA and CDR2 is YNFKEQ. For the CDR3, the DNA is TGTGCCAGCAGCCGACCTAGCGGGGGGTTAGATACGCAGTATTTT. Protein sequence: CASSRPSGGLDTQYF.

The sample holds many counts of this clonotype. The V and J genes are TRBV12-3 or TRBV12-4 and TRBJ2-3; D not resolved. Trimming removed 6 bases from V and 2 bases from J, with 15 bases in between. CDR3 size: 15 residues. The CDR3 sequence: CASRASGMFTDTQYF. The CDR3 nucleotides read TGTGCCAGCAGAGCCTCGGGCATGTTCACAGATACGCAGTATTTT.

The rearrangement uses TRBV29-1 and TRBJ1-2; possibly TRBD1 for D (5 bases). CDR1 is SQVTM, CDR2 ANQGSEA, per germline. Trimming removed 6 bases from V and 5 bases from J, with 19 bases in between. The CDR3 is 14 amino acids. CDR3 region: CSVMTLGTPYGYTF. For the CDR3, the DNA is TGCAGCGTGATGACATTGGGGACTCCATATGGCTACACCTTC.

V usage is TRBV18 and J usage is TRBJ1-2, with D unclear. CDR1 is KGHSH, CDR2 LQKENI, per germline. V lost 5 bases to trimming and J lost 4 bases, with 17 bases between them. The CDR3 consists of 15 residues. In nucleotides, the CDR3 is TGTGCCAGCTCAGAGCACCCGGGAAGCCGCTATGGCTACACCTTC. Translating gives CASSEHPGSRYGYTF. Looking up the rest from reference TRBV18 and TRBJ1-2 gives the full variable domain: NAGVMQNPRHLVRRRGQEARLRCSPMKGHSHVYWYRQLPEEGLKFMVYLQKENIIDESGMPKERFSAEFPKEGPSILRIQQVVRGDSAAYFCASSEHPGSRYGYTFGSGTRLTVV.

Regarding this clonotype: A read error may account for a junction end that differs from germline. CDR3 nucleotides: TGTGCCAGCAGTGCTGGGACAGTTTTTTCCTACAATGAGCATTTCTTC. This gives the protein CASSAGTVFSYNEHFF. This chain uses TRBV12-3 or TRBV12-4 with TRBJ2-1; 7 bases align to TRBD1. CDR3 size: 16 residues.